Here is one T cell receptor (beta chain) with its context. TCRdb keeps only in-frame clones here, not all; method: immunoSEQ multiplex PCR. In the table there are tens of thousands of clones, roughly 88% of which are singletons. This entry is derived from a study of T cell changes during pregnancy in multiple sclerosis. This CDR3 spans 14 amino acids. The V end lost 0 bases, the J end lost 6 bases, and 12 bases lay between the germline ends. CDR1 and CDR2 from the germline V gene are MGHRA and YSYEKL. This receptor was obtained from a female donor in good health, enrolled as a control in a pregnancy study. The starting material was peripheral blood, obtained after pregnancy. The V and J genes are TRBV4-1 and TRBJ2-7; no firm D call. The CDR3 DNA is TGCGCCAGCAGCCAAGATCCCGCGGATGGCGAGCAGTACTTC. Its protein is CASSQDPADGEQYF.